Below, one T cell receptor beta chain is given with its context. This clonotype was seen at least ten times. There is no known antigen for this receptor. Base-call qualities are not available, and no considerably larger clone is one nucleotide away. This sample was included in a study of T cells in Graves' hyperthyroidism and ophthalmopathy (dated by TCRdb to the late 2010s). At the level of the whole study: Peripheral blood was sampled at the time of initial diagnosis, prior to any treatment. To identify TCR V-J signatures that set the groups apart, the researchers used a discovery cohort of more than 95 patients, made up of fewer than 50 with Graves' ophthalmopathy and about 59 with stable Graves' hyperthyroidism. Prospective prediction of ophthalmopathy was tested in an independent validation cohort consisting of 18 to 20 hyperthyroidism patients and some 16 patients who later progressed to ophthalmopathy. For training and testing, the approximately 92 patients in the discovery cohort were randomly divided in a 7:3 ratio. Thyroid tissue and blood T-cell repertoires from about six Graves' hyperthyroidism patients were also compared in the study. Following sampling, methimazole starting at 30 mg daily was given to hyperthyroidism patients, and high-dose intravenous methylprednisolone was given to ophthalmopathy patients. The paper describes TCR Vbeta CDR3 sequencing of some 130 peripheral blood samples, made up of approximately 40 ophthalmopathy patients, around 78 hyperthyroidism patients and about 17 progressor patients. Beyond this particular receptor, the publication reports: Ophthalmopathy was separated from stable hyperthyroidism by a 13 V-J signature model, with approximately 90% sensitivity and approximately 84% specificity obtained in cross-validation and 80%/75% obtained in testing. Most expanded thyroid clonotypes (frequency above 0.001) were also detected in blood, a finding suggesting that blood repertoires may reflect thyroid immune responses. In validation, progression to ophthalmopathy was predicted by the model with 70% to 71% sensitivity and 72% to 80% specificity, a median of approximately 6.5 months before onset. No statistical method was used to set the sample size in advance, and investigators knew the group allocation.

The TCR beta CDR3 regions were amplified from the RNA transcripts. The first round of RT-PCR for the TCR CDR3 was performed with the HTBI primer set and the Qiagen OneStep RT-PCR kit. The libraries were constructed in a second round of multiplex PCR and then size-selected and purified. The libraries were sequenced on an Illumina HiSeq2000 using paired-end 100 bp reads. In the authors' own workflow: SOAPnuke was used to process the raw data, with reads discarded if the reads contained adapters or uncalled bases, had a mean Phred below 15, or lacked an exact constant-primer or identifier match. COPE v1.2.5 was used to merge the high-quality paired reads, and each unique nucleotide sequence was defined as a clonotype. MiTCR v1.1 was used to align the clonotypes against IMGT TRBV, TRBD and TRBJ reference segments. The analysis included only V-J combinations with a frequency above 0.0001, which together covered around 99% of the repertoires. The TCS score was defined as the ratio of F50 (clonal expansion) to E x V (chaos), calculated using BLOSUM62-based TCRdist between CDR3 peptides within each V-J. Welch's t-statistics and random forest reduced roughly 530 V-J features to 13, which were used in a naive Bayes classifier (R e1071). Using fastp at Q25 and MiXCR, TCRdb reprocessed the public reads and kept productive beta chains. Each entry merges the rows of one CDR3 protein and shows their most common DNA and genes. These V and J calls originate from TCRdb's pipeline instead of the authors' own analysis. The sample has hundreds of thousands of distinct CDR3 sequences on record, 18% of them singletons. Clones ranked in the top ten supply roughly 17% of the sample.

Hyperthyroidism patients were newly diagnosed, with disease duration under 2 months, and aged 18 to 65 years. Exclusion was applied to patients with uncontrolled infections, other autoimmune diseases, pregnancy or lactation. Diagnoses were established on the basis of clinical symptoms, serum thyroxine and TRAb, thyroid ultrasound, and orbital computed tomography. Blood from progressor patients was collected at the time of first diagnosis with hyperthyroidism, before any ophthalmopathy symptoms had appeared. Ficoll-Paque density gradient centrifugation was used to isolate PBMCs from approximately 11 ml of fresh peripheral blood. Progressor patients were initially diagnosed with Graves' hyperthyroidism and developed ophthalmopathy during follow-up. Total RNA was extracted with Trizol reagent, and quality was checked on an Agilent 2100 Bioanalyzer. The TCR sequence derives from a woman aged 45-65 years with Graves' hyperthyroidism that later progressed to Graves' ophthalmopathy. Sequenced: blood.

The CDR3 here reads CASSLNSLATNEKLFF. The DNA is TGTGCCAGCAGCTTGAACAGCCTTGCAACTAATGAAAAACTGTTTTTT. The rearrangement joined TRBV5-4 to TRBJ1-4; no confident D gene assignment can be made. Sequences SGHNT (CDR1) and YYREEE (CDR2) are obtained from the germline V gene (reference sequence). Trimming removed 1 base from V and 0 bases from J, leaving 10 bases between the germline ends. The CDR3, from cysteine to phenylalanine, totals 16 residues. Only the CDR3 portion is preserved as DNA: 48 bases, with reading frame beginning at the first base. The full variable domain, with segments outside the CDR3 supplied by the reference TRBV5-4 and TRBJ1-4 proteins, appears as ETGVTQSPTHLIKTRGQQVTLRCSSQSGHNTVSWYQQALGQGPQFIFQYYREEENGRGNFPPRFSGLQFPNYSSELNVNALELDDSALYLCASSLNSLATNEKLFFGSGTQLSVL.